A few counts support the clone carrying this T cell receptor beta chain. This specimen comes from a study of blood T cell repertoires in COVID-19. Assay used: immunoSEQ multiplex PCR; TCRdb lists only in-frame clones, some missing. Among approximately 430,000 clones listed, about nine tenths were seen once. V lost 3 bases and J lost 3; bases outside the gene matches: 3. This CDR3 has 15 amino acids. CDR1 and CDR2 (germline): SGDLS, YYNGEE. The specimen was peripheral blood. This chain uses TRBV9 with TRBJ1-6, with 7 bases identical to TRBD1. The clonotype comes from a woman aged 30 to 39 with active or convalescent COVID-19. CDR3 DNA: TGTGCCAGCAGCGGGGGACAGTTCTATAATTCACCCCTCCACTTT. Its protein is CASSGGQFYNSPLHF.